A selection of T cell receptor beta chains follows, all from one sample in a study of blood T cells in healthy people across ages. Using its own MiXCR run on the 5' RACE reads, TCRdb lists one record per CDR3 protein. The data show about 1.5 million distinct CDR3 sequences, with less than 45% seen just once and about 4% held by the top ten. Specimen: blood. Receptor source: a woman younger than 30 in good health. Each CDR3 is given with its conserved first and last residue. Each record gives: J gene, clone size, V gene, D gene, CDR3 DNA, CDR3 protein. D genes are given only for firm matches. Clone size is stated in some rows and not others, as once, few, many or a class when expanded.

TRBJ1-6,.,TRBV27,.,TGTGCCAGCAGTTTAGACAGCGCGGTTTCACCCCTCCACTTT,CASSLDSAVSPLHF
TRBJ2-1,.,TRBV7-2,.,TGTGCCAGCAGCTTATCTAGCGAGCAGTTCTTC,CASSLSSEQFF
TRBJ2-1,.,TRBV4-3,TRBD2,TGCGCCAGCAGCCTCCTACTAGCGGGGAGCAACAATGAGCAGTTCTTC,CASSLLLAGSNNEQFF
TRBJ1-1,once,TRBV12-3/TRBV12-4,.,TGTGCCAGCAGTTTGAGGTCAGCTAAGAACACTGAAGCTTTCTTT,CASSLRSAKNTEAFF
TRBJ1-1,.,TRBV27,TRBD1,TGTGCCAGCACCGACCCCCTGGGGCGACAGGGGATGAACACTGAAGCTTTCTTT,CASTDPLGRQGMNTEAFF
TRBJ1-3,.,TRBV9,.,TGTGCCAGCAGCGTAGCAATCGGGGGCTCTGGAAACACCATATATTTT,CASSVAIGGSGNTIYF
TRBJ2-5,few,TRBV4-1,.,TGCGCCAGCAGCCCTCACAGGGAGTCCCAAGAGACCCAGTACTTC,CASSPHRESQETQYF
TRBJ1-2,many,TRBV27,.,TGTGCCAGCAGTCCGCCGAGGACAGCTTTCTATGGCTACACCTTC,CASSPPRTAFYGYTF
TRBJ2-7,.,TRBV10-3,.,TGTGCCATCAGTGAGATCGGGGGATCCGAGCAGTACTTC,CAISEIGGSEQYF
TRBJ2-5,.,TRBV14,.,TGTGCCAGCAGCCAGGGGACGACGGCAGAAGAGACCCAGTACTTC,CASSQGTTAEETQYF
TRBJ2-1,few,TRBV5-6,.,TGTGCCAGCAGCCGTCAGGGAGCCCCCTACAATGAGCAGTTCTTC,CASSRQGAPYNEQFF
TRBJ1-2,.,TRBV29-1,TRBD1,TGCAGCGGCCAGGGGGGAGAAGCTAACTATGGCTACACCTTC,CSGQGGEANYGYTF
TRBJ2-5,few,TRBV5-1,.,TGCGCCAGCAGCTTGGTTGCACTAGGAAACAATGAGCAGTACTTC,CASSLVALGNNEQYF
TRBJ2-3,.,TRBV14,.,TGTGCCAGCAGCTCTGGCCCCGGGAGCACAGATACGCAGTATTTT,CASSSGPGSTDTQYF
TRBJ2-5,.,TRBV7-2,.,TGTGCCAGCAGCTTAGAGGGACCGGGTATGAAGACCCAGTACTTC,CASSLEGPGMKTQYF
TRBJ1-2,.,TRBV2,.,TGTGCCAGCAGTGCAGGGCTTGATAACCATGGCTACACCTTC,CASSAGLDNHGYTF
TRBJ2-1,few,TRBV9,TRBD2,TGTGCCAGCAGCGCTCCCCGCGGACTAGCGGGGAGGGAGCAGTTCTTC,CASSAPRGLAGREQFF
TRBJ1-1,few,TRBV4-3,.,TGCGCCAGCAGCCAGATAGGGGGGACTGAAGCTTTCTTT,CASSQIGGTEAFF
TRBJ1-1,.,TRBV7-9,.,TGTGCCAGCAGCTTAGTGGGGAGGAGGAACACTGAAGCTTTCTTT,CASSLVGRRNTEAFF
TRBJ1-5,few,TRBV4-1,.,TGCGCCAGCAGCCAAGATGGGAGGGAACCCTATGTCAATCAGCCCCAGCATTTT,CASSQDGREPYVNQPQHF
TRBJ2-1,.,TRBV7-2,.,TGTGCCAGTCAGGTGTTTAGCAATGAGCAGTTCTTC,CASQVFSNEQFF
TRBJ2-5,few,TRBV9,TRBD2,TGTGCCAGCAGCGTAGCCGGGACTAGCTTGGAGACCCAGTACTTC,CASSVAGTSLETQYF
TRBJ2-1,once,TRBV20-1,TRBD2,TGCAGTGCTAGCCTGCGGCCGGGACTAGCAGACGATGAGCAGTTCTTC,CSASLRPGLADDEQFF
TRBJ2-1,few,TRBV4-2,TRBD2,TGTGCCAGCAGCCAACTAGCGGAACCATACAATGAGCAGTTCTTC,CASSQLAEPYNEQFF
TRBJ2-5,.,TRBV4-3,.,TGCGCCAGCAGCCAAGAATTGTCCGGGGAGGAGACCCAGTACTTC,CASSQELSGEETQYF
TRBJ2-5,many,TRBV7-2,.,TGTGCCAGCAGCTTGAGGAAGGAGCGAGAGACCCAGTACTTC,CASSLRKERETQYF
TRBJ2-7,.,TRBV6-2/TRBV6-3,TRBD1,TGTGCCAGCAAAAACAGGGGTAGCTCCTACGAGCAGTACTTC,CASKNRGSSYEQYF
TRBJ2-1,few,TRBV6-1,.,TGTGCCAGCAGTGATTGGGGCATGGATGAGCAGTTCTTC,CASSDWGMDEQFF
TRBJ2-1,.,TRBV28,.,TGTGCCAGCAGTTCGACCCTGGTCGGTGAGCAGTTCTTC,CASSSTLVGEQFF
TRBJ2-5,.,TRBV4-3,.,TGCGCCAGCAGCCAAGATCTCGGCAATTCCGCGGAGACCCAGTACTTC,CASSQDLGNSAETQYF